The 18 T cell receptor beta chains reported below all come from one sample, sequenced in a study of blood T cell repertoires in COVID-19. Clones were sequenced by immunoSEQ multiplex PCR, and TCRdb holds only the in-frame ones, with some missing. Among some 260,000 clones listed, approximately 82% were seen once. The specimen was peripheral blood. The receptors derive from a woman older than 75 with active or convalescent COVID-19.

The gene calls are TRBV18 and TRBJ1-2; 7 nucleotides line up with TRBD1. This CDR3 comprises 15 residues. Germline loops: CDR1 KGHSH, CDR2 LQKENI. Germline trimming cut 3 bases from V and 6 bases from J; bases unmatched to any gene: 10. CDR3 nucleotides: TGTGCCAGCTCACCCGCCAGGGGGGTAGAGGATGGCTACACCTTC. Translating it yields CASSPARGVEDGYTF.

V is TRBV2 and J is TRBJ1-2; weak D call: TRBD1 (6 bases). Trimming removed 6 bases from V and 8 bases from J, with 25 bases in between. The CDR3 is made up of 16 amino acids. Germline CDR1 SNHLY, CDR2 FYNNEI. CDR3 DNA sequence: TGTGCCAGCAGCCCAAATTGGCGGGGGGCTCCCCTCGGCTACACCTTC. It translates to CASSPNWRGAPLGYTF.

This rearrangement joins TRBV2 to TRBJ1-2; TRBD1 aligns across 9 bases. Unmatched junction bases numbered 7, after V lost 7 bases and J lost 7 bases. Germline CDR1 SNHLY, CDR2 FYNNEI. CDR3 length: 13 amino acids. Here the CDR3 DNA reads TGTGCCAGCACCACGGACAGGGGAAGTGGCTACACCTTC. Encoded protein: CASTTDRGSGYTF.

This chain connects TRBV19 to TRBJ2-6; TRBD1 is a possible D gene (6 bases). Trimming left V 5 bases short and J 3 bases short, with 11 bases between. The CDR3 extends over 15 amino acids. Per germline, CDR1 LNHDA and CDR2 SQIVND (reference sequence). The chain's CDR3 is CASSLNRDGANVLTF. The CDR3 nucleotides read TGTGCCAGTAGTCTGAACAGGGATGGGGCCAACGTCCTGACTTTC.

The chain recombines TRBV5-1 with TRBJ2-2; 9 nucleotides agree with TRBD2. This CDR3 has 18 residues. CDR1 and CDR2 from the germline V gene are SGHRS and YFSETQ. Trimming removed 0 bases from V and 2 bases from J; junction bases left unmatched: 8. In nucleotides, the CDR3 is TGCGCCAGCAGCTTGGCCGAGGATAGCGGGGGAAACACCGGGGAGCTGTTTTTT. Translation: CASSLAEDSGGNTGELFF.

V and J are TRBV28 and TRBJ1-4; D gene uncertain. Looked up from germline, CDR1 is MDHEN and CDR2 is SYDVKM. The CDR3 runs to 16 residues. Trimming cost V 4 bases and J 3 bases, with 15 bases left between them. CDR3 residues: CASSSPPRYSNEKLFF. CDR3 nucleotide sequence: TGTGCCAGCAGTTCGCCCCCGAGATATTCTAATGAAAAACTGTTTTTT. Full variable domain (missing parts from reference TRBV28 and TRBJ1-4): DVKVTQSSRYLVKRTGEKVFLECVQDMDHENMFWYRQDPGLGLRLIYFSYDVKMKEKGDIPEGYSVSREKKERFSLILESASTNQTSMYLCASSSPPRYSNEKLFFGSGTQLSVL.

The chain employs TRBV19 and TRBJ1-3; TRBD1 aligns across 8 bases. Germline V gene data show CDR1 as LNHDA and CDR2 as SQIVND (reference sequence). The CDR3 is 19 amino acids. With V trimmed by 7 bases and J by 4 bases, 21 bases remained unmatched. CDR3 protein: CASNGLGQELFFGGNTIYF. DNA for the CDR3: TGTGCCAGTAATGGGCTGGGACAGGAGCTGTTCTTTGGAGGAAACACCATATATTTT.

This clone was picked up one time. The chain recombines TRBV28 with TRBJ1-2; 8 bases are shared with TRBD1. Unmatched junction bases numbered 5, after V lost 7 bases and J lost 4 bases. The CDR3 spans 13 residues. CDR1 MDHEN and CDR2 SYDVKM come from the germline V gene. The CDR3 DNA sequence: TGTGCCAGCAAGAGGACAGGGATCTATGGCTACACCTTC. Protein product: CASKRTGIYGYTF.

The rearrangement uses TRBV2 and TRBJ2-5; perhaps TRBD1 as D (6 bases). Germline V lookup: CDR1 SNHLY, CDR2 FYNNEI. V was clipped by 0 bases and J by 9 bases, with 11 bases between them. The CDR3 totals 13 residues. The CDR3 sequence is CASSEATGWAQYF. DNA for the CDR3: TGTGCCAGCAGTGAAGCGACAGGCTGGGCCCAGTACTTC. The full variable domain, its missing parts supplied by reference TRBV2 and TRBJ2-5, is EPEVTQTPSHQVTQMGQEVILRCVPISNHLYFYWYRQILGQKVEFLVSFYNNEISEKSEIFDDQFSVERPDGSNFTLKIRSTKLEDSAMYFCASSEATGWAQYFGPGTRLLVL.

The gene calls are TRBV5-1 and TRBJ2-1; a weak D match, TRBD1 (5 bases). The CDR3 consists of 13 residues. CDR1 and CDR2 from the germline V gene are SGHRS and YFSETQ. Trimming removed 0 bases from V and 5 bases from J, with 6 bases in between. The CDR3 loop reads CASSLGTNNEQFF. The CDR3 DNA reads TGCGCCAGCAGCTTGGGGACAAACAATGAGCAGTTCTTC. Drawing the rest from reference TRBV5-1 and TRBJ2-1, the complete variable domain is KAGVTQTPRYLIKTRGQQVTLSCSPISGHRSVSWYQQTPGQGLQFLFEYFSETQRNKGNFPGRFSGRQFSNSRSEMNVSTLELGDSALYLCASSLGTNNEQFFGPGTRLTVL.

This chain uses TRBV9 with TRBJ2-2, with D perhaps TRBD1 (5 bases). This CDR3 comprises 15 residues. V shed 0 bases and J shed 1 base, with 7 bases lying between them. Germline-derived CDR1 and CDR2 are SGDLS and YYNGEE. The CDR3, as DNA: TGTGCCAGCAGCGTAGGACAGATGAACACCGGGGAGCTGTTTTTT. Its protein is CASSVGQMNTGELFF.

This chain links TRBV11-2 with TRBJ2-1, with a possible D match to TRBD2 (6 bases). Germline V lookup: CDR1 SGHAT, CDR2 FQNNGV. V lost 0 bases to trimming and J lost 7 bases, with 22 bases between them. The CDR3 runs 18 residues. The CDR3 coding sequence is TGTGCCAGCAGCTTAGATCAGGTGATGGGCGCGGGGCTGAATGAGCAGTTCTTC. It yields the protein CASSLDQVMGAGLNEQFF.

This clone was picked up a small number of times. The chain uses TRBV6-5 and TRBJ2-5; TRBD2 agrees at 11 bases. The V segment lost 5 bases and the J segment 6 bases; nucleotides outside the gene matches: 5. Per the germline V gene, CDR1 is MNHEY and CDR2 is SVGAGI. This CDR3 is 14 amino acids long. The chain's CDR3 is CASSRLAGSQTQYF. CDR3 bases: TGTGCCAGCAGTAGACTAGCGGGAAGTCAGACCCAGTACTTC.

The V and J genes are TRBV3-1 (or the pseudogene TRBV3-2) and TRBJ1-1; no definite D call. V was clipped by 2 bases and J by 4 bases, with 8 bases between them. Germline V CDR1 and CDR2: LGHDT, YNNKEL (reference sequence). CDR3 length equals 13 residues. CDR3 nucleotide sequence: TGTGCCAGCAGCCAAATGGAGGCCACTGAAGCTTTCTTT. This codes for CASSQMEATEAFF.

The chain combines TRBV24-1 with TRBJ1-1; TRBD1 agrees at 8 bases. With 5 bases clipped from V and 1 base from J, the junction kept 8 bases outside the gene matches. The germline V gene encodes CDR1 KGHDR and CDR2 SFDVKD. The CDR3 length is 16 residues. CDR3 in amino acids: CATSGMDGQGNTEAFF. CDR3 nucleotide sequence: TGTGCCACCAGTGGAATGGACGGACAGGGGAACACTGAAGCTTTCTTT.

V is TRBV6-5 and J is TRBJ2-1; 9 bases line up with TRBD1. CDR3 size: 15 residues. V shed 8 bases and J 7 bases; nucleotides not matched to a gene: 12. The germline V gene encodes CDR1 MNHEY and CDR2 SVGAGI. Here the CDR3 reads CASSKPGTGLNEQFF. In nucleotides, the CDR3 is TGTGCCAGCTCAAAACCCGGGACAGGGCTAAATGAGCAGTTCTTC.

This chain links TRBV3-1 (or the pseudogene TRBV3-2) with TRBJ2-7, with D possibly being TRBD1 (7 bases). The CDR3 has 14 amino acids. V was trimmed by 4 bases and J by 1 base, leaving 11 bases between them. Germline V gene lookup returns CDR1 LGHDT and CDR2 YNNKEL (reference sequence). This CDR3 reads CASSPSGGSYEQYF. In DNA form, the CDR3 reads TGTGCCAGCAGCCCCTCAGGGGGGTCCTACGAGCAGTACTTC.

The chain has TRBV4-2 and TRBJ1-4, with TRBD1 identical over 8 bases. V lost 0 bases, J lost 7 bases, and 4 bases stayed unmatched. The length of the CDR3 is 15 residues. Germline-derived CDR1 and CDR2 are LGHNA and YNFKEQ. In DNA form, the CDR3 reads TGTGCCAGCAGCCAAGAGGGACAGGTCGCTGAAAAACTGTTTTTT. This codes for CASSQEGQVAEKLFF.